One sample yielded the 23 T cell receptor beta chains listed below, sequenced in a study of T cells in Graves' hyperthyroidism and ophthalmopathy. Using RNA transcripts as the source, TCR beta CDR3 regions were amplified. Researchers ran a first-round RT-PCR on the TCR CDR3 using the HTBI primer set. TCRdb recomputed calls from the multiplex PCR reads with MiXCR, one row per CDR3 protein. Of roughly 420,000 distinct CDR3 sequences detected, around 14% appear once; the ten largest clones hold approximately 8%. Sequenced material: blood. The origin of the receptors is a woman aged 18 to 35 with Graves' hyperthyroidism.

The CDR3 DNA reads as TGTGCCAGCAGTCTACAACTAGCGGGAGGGCCTCATGAGCAGTTCTTC. It codes for CASSLQLAGGPHEQFF. The rearrangement links TRBV6-2 or TRBV6-3 to TRBJ2-1, with 13 bases fitting TRBD2. Trimming took 5 bases from V and 8 from J; bases not matched to a gene: 9. Germline CDR1 reads MNHEY; CDR2 reads SVGEGT. The CDR3 contains 16 residues.

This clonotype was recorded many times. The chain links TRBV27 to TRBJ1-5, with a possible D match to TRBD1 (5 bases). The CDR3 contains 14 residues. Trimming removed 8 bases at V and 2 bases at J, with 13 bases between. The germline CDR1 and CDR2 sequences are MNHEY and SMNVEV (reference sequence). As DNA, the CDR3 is TGTGCCAGCTCTCTCCGGGACGGCAATCAGCCCCAGCATTTT. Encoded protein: CASSLRDGNQPQHF.

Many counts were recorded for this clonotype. CDR3 DNA sequence: TGTGCCAGCAGCTTACAGGGGGCTAGCAATCAGCCCCAGCATTTT. Protein product: CASSLQGASNQPQHF. This sequence joins TRBV7-8 and TRBJ1-5; 8 bases agree with TRBD1. Germline V gives CDR1 SGHVS, CDR2 FQNEAQ. With 2 bases clipped from V and 0 bases from J, the junction kept 0 bases outside the gene matches. This CDR3 is built from 15 residues.

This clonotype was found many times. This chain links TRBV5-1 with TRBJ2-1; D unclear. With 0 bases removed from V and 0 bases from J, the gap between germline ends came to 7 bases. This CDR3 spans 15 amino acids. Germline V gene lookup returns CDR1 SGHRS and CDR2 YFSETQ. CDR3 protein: CASSLVASSYNEQFF. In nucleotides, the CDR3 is TGCGCCAGCAGCTTGGTAGCAAGCTCCTACAATGAGCAGTTCTTC.

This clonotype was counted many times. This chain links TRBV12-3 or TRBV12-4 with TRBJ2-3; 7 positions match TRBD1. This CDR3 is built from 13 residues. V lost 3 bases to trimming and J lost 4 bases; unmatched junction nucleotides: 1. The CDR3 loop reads CASSFDRADTQYF. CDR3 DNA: TGTGCCAGCAGTTTCGACAGGGCAGATACGCAGTATTTT.

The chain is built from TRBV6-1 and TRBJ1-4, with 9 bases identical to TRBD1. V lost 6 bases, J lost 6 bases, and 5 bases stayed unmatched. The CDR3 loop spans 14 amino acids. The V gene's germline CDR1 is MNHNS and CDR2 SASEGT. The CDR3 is CASSRTGEDEKLFF. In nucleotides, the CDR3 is TGTGCCAGCAGCCGGACAGGGGAAGATGAAAAACTGTTTTTT.

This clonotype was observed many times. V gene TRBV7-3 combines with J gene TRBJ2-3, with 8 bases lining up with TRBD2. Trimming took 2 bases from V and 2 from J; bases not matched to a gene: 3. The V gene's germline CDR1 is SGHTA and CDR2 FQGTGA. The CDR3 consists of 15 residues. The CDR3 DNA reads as TGTGCCAGCAGCTTAGCGGGGGGTTCCACAGATACGCAGTATTTT. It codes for CASSLAGGSTDTQYF.

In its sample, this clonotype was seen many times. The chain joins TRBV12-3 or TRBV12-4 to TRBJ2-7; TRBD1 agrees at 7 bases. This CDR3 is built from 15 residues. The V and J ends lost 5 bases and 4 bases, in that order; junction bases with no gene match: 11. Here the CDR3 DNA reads TGTGCCAGCAGTCCTCAGGGGGAGCGGTTATACGAGCAGTACTTC. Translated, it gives CASSPQGERLYEQYF.

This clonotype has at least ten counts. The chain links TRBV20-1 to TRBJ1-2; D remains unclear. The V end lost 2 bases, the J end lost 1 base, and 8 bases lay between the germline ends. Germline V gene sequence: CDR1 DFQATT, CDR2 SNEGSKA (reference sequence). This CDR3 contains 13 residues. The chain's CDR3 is CSARSTVNYGYTF. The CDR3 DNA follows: TGCAGTGCTAGATCTACAGTTAACTATGGCTACACCTTC.

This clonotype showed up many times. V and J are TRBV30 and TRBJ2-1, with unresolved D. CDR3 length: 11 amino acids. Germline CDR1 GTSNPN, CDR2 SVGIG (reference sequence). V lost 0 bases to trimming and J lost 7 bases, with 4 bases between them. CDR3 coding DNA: TGTGCCTGGAGTGTTGGGAATGAGCAGTTCTTC. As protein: CAWSVGNEQFF.

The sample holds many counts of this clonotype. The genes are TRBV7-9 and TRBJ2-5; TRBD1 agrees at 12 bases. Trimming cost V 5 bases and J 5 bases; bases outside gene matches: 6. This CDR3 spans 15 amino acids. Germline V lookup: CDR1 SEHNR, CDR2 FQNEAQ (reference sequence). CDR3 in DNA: TGTGCCAGCAGCCCGGGACAGGGGGCCAGGGAGACCCAGTACTTC. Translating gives CASSPGQGARETQYF.

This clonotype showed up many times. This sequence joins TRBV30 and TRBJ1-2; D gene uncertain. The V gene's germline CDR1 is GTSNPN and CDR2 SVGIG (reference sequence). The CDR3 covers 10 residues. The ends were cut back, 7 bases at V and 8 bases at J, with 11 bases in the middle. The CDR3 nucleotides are TGTGCCTACGTCTCAGAGGGCTACACCTTC. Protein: CAYVSEGYTF.

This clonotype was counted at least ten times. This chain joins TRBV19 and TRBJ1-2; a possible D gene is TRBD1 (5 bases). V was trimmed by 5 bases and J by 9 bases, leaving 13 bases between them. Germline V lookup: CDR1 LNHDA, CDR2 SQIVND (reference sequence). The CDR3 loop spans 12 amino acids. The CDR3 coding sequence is TGTGCCAGTAGTGGGGCTTTGACGAGCTACACCTTC. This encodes CASSGALTSYTF.

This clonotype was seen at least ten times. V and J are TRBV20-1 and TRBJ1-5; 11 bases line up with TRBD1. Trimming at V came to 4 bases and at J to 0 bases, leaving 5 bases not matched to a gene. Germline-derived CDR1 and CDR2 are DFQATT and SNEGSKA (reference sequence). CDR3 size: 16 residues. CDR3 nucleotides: TGCAGTGCTATGGGACAGGGGGGTTATAGCAATCAGCCCCAGCATTTT. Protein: CSAMGQGGYSNQPQHF.

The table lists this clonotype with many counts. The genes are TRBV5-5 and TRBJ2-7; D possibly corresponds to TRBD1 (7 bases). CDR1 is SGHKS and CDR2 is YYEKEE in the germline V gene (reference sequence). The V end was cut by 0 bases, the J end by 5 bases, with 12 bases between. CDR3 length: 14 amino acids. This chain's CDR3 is CASSLGQGGHEQYF. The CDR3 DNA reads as TGTGCCAGCAGCTTGGGACAGGGAGGCCACGAGCAGTACTTC.

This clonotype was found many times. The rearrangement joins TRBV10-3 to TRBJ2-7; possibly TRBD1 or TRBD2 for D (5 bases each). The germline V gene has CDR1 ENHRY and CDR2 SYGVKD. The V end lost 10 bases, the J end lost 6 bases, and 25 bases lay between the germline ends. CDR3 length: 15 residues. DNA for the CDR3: TGTGCCACTACTACGGGACCTGGGTATTCGGGCGAGCAGTACTTC. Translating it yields CATTTGPGYSGEQYF.

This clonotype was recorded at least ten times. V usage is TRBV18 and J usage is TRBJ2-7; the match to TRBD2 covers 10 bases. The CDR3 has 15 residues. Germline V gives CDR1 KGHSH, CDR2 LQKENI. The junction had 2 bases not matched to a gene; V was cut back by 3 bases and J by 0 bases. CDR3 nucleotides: TGTGCCAGCTCACCGCGACTAGCGGGCTCCTACGAGCAGTACTTC. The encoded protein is CASSPRLAGSYEQYF.

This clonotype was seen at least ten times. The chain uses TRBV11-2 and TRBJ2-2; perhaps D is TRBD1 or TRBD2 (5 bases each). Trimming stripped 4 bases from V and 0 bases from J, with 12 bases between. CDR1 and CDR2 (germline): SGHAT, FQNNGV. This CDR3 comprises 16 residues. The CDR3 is CASSSTEGPNTGELFF. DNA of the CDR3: TGTGCCAGCAGCTCAACCGAGGGGCCGAACACCGGGGAGCTGTTTTTT.

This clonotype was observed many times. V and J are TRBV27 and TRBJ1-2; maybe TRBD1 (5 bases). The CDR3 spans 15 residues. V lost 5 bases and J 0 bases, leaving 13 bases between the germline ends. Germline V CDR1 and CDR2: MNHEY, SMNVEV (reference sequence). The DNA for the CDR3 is TGTGCCAGCAGTAAGGGCTGGGGCGCTAACTATGGCTACACCTTC. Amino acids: CASSKGWGANYGYTF.

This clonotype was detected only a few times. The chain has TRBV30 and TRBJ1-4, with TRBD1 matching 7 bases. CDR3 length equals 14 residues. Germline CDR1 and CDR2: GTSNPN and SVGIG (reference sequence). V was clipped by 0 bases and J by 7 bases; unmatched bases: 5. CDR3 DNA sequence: TGTGCCTGGAGTGTAAACAGGGGAGGTGAAAAACTGTTTTTT. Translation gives CAWSVNRGGEKLFF. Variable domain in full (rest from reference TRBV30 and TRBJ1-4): SQTIHQWPATLVQPVGSPLSLECTVEGTSNPNLYWYRQAAGRGLQLLFYSVGIGQISSEVPQNLSASRPQDRQFILSSKKLLLSDSGFYLCAWSVNRGGEKLFFGSGTQLSVL.

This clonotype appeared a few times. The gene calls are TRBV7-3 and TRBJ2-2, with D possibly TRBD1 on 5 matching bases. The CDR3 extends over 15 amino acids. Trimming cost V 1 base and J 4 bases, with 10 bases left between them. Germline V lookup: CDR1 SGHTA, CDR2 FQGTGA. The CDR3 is CASSLSDSGTGELFF. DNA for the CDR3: TGTGCCAGCAGCTTAAGTGACAGTGGCACCGGGGAGCTGTTTTTT. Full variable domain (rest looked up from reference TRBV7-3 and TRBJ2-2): GAGVSQTPSNKVTEKGKYVELRCDPISGHTALYWYRQSLGQGPEFLIYFQGTGAADDSGLPNDRFFAVRPEGSVSTLKIQRTERGDSAVYLCASSLSDSGTGELFFGEGSRLTVL.

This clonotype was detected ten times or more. The CDR3 spells CSASRGREDTQYF. DNA of the CDR3: TGCAGTGCTAGCAGGGGGCGGGAAGATACGCAGTATTTT. V gene TRBV20-1 combines with J gene TRBJ2-3, with 8 bases that match TRBD1. The germline V gene has CDR1 DFQATT and CDR2 SNEGSKA (reference sequence). J gave up 5 bases and V 3 bases, and 4 bases lay outside the gene matches. This CDR3 has 13 amino acids.

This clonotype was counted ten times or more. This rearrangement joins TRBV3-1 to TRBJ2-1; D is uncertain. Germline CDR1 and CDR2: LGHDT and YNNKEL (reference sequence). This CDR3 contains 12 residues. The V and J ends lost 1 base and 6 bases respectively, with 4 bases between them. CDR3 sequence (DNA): TGTGCCAGCAGCCAAGCACCCAATGAGCAGTTCTTC. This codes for CASSQAPNEQFF.